This T cell receptor beta chain was captured by sequencing in a study of T cells in Graves' hyperthyroidism and ophthalmopathy. Background on the study: Peripheral blood samples were taken at initial diagnosis, prior to any treatment.

Amplification yielded TCR beta CDR3 regions, with RNA transcripts as the source. First-round RT-PCR of the TCR CDR3 relied on the HTBI primer set. Via MiXCR, TCRdb re-called the multiplex PCR reads, giving one row per CDR3 protein. Altogether a few hundred thousand distinct CDR3 sequences are present, approximately 16% being singletons, with the ten largest covering roughly 44%. The CDR3 spans 17 residues. Trimming at V came to 4 bases and at J to 0 bases, leaving 7 bases not matched to a gene. Germline values: CDR1 LGHNA, CDR2 YNFKEQ. Findings of the study overall: Stable hyperthyroidism and ophthalmopathy were separated using 13 V-J signatures.

Notes on this clonotype: Its target is not known.

Reasons for excluding patients were uncontrolled infection, other autoimmune disease, pregnancy or lactation. The chain couples TRBV4-2 to TRBJ2-3; 10 nucleotides line up with TRBD2. The sample was blood. The source of this sequence is a man aged 35-49 years with Graves' hyperthyroidism. This CDR3 reads CASSPGASGGSTDTQYF. CDR3 bases: TGTGCCAGCAGCCCCGGGGCTAGCGGGGGCAGCACAGATACGCAGTATTTT.